This record covers a single T cell receptor beta chain. This sample stems from a study of technical replicates of blood from a few donors. The protocol was immunoSEQ multiplex PCR, while the TCRdb copy is restricted to in-frame clones and leaves out a portion. Here the sample spans some 99,000 clones, about 96% being singletons. Per the germline V gene, CDR1 is SGHRS and CDR2 is YFSETQ. V was clipped by 0 bases and J by 8 bases, with 18 bases between them. This CDR3 is built from 15 residues. The sequence was collected from a human donor in good health. The sequenced sample consisted of T cells isolated from PBMCs. The chain joins TRBV5-1 to TRBJ2-7, with D tentatively TRBD2 (5 bases). The DNA for the CDR3 is TGCGCCAGCAGCTTGGAAAGTGGGAGTTTCAACAAGCAGTACTTC. Its protein product is CASSLESGSFNKQYF.